A single sample is the source of the 29 T cell receptor beta chains below, sequenced in a study of T cells in localized non-small cell lung cancer. Profiling relied on immunoSEQ multiplex PCR, and the TCRdb table lists in-frame clones only, not all of them. The table has about 24,000 clones, approximately 84% seen once; the top ten hold roughly 5%. Here the sequenced sample was peripheral blood, taken before any cancer treatment. The source is a male donor aged 60 or over with stage II squamous cell lung carcinoma.

The chain uses TRBV7-8 and TRBJ2-3; D unresolved. V lost 5 bases, J lost 2 bases, and 8 bases lay in between. Germline CDR1 and CDR2: SGHVS and FQNEAQ. The CDR3 is made up of 13 amino acids. The CDR3 DNA follows: TGTGCCAGCAGCCCTGGGATCACAGATACGCAGTATTTT. It codes for CASSPGITDTQYF. Supplemented by reference TRBV7-8 and TRBJ2-3, the full variable domain reads GAGVSQSPRYKVAKRGQDVALRCDPISGHVSLFWYQQALGQGPEFLTYFQNEAQLDKSGLPSDRFFAERPEGSVSTLKIQRTQQEDSAVYLCASSPGITDTQYFGPGTRLTVL.

The V and J genes are TRBV4-2 and TRBJ2-7, with D hard to call. Germline loops: CDR1 LGHNA, CDR2 YNFKEQ. The CDR3 has 15 residues. Trimming removed 4 bases at V and 4 bases at J, with 17 bases between. DNA of the CDR3: TGTGCCAGCAGCCCAAACCCCGACCTGGTATACGAGCAGTACTTC. It yields the protein CASSPNPDLVYEQYF.

The J gene is TRBJ2-2, the V gene TRBV13, with 7 bases lining up with TRBD2. CDR1 is PRHDT, CDR2 FYEKMQ, per germline (reference sequence). The ends lost 5 bases at V and 10 bases at J; junction bases unmatched: 16. This CDR3 contains 16 residues. This CDR3 is CASSLSGAGRAMELFF. The DNA for the CDR3 is TGTGCCAGCAGCCTCAGTGGAGCGGGACGGGCGATGGAGCTGTTTTTT.

J is TRBJ2-7 and V is TRBV6-6; 10 bases are shared with TRBD2. The CDR3 sequence is 14 residues long. CDR1 is MNHNY, CDR2 SVGAGI, per germline (reference sequence). Germline trimming cut 5 bases from V and 5 bases from J; bases unmatched to any gene: 6. DNA of the CDR3: TGTGCCAGCAGTCAGCGGGGGGGAGGTGACGAGCAGTACTTC. Translated, it gives CASSQRGGGDEQYF.

This sequence joins TRBV6-5 and TRBJ2-7; 8 nucleotides agree with TRBD1. J was trimmed by 2 bases and V by 3 bases; bases with no gene match: 6. The CDR3 totals 15 residues. CDR1 is MNHEY, CDR2 SVGAGI, per germline. This chain's CDR3 is CASSYDRGQPYEQYF. The CDR3 DNA follows: TGTGCCAGCAGTTATGACAGGGGCCAGCCCTACGAGCAGTACTTC.

The chain links TRBV5-1 to TRBJ2-7; 13 nucleotides match TRBD2. CDR1 and CDR2 from the germline V gene are SGHRS and YFSETQ. The CDR3 length is 16 residues. Unmatched junction bases numbered 4, after V lost 2 bases and J lost 2 bases. The CDR3 here is CASSLRTSGGTYEQYF. The CDR3 nucleotides read TGCGCCAGCAGCTTAAGGACTAGCGGGGGAACCTACGAGCAGTACTTC.

V and J are TRBV28 and TRBJ2-1; D remains unclear. CDR3 length: 14 residues. The V gene lost 8 bases and the J gene lost 2 bases, with 13 bases spanning the gap. Germline V gene sequence: CDR1 MDHEN, CDR2 SYDVKM. Here the CDR3 reads CASGSAVTYNEQFF. CDR3 in DNA: TGTGCCAGCGGCTCGGCGGTTACCTACAATGAGCAGTTCTTC.

This clone appeared a single time. The J gene is TRBJ1-5, the V gene TRBV10-3, with TRBD1 matching over 9 bases. This CDR3 contains 15 residues. From germline, CDR1 is ENHRY and CDR2 SYGVKD. V shed 3 bases, J shed 3 bases, and the junction held 3 bases outside the gene matches. The CDR3 DNA follows: TGTGCCATCAGTGAAAGGACAGGGGACAATCAGCCCCAGCATTTT. It encodes CAISERTGDNQPQHF.

The chain combines TRBV28 with TRBJ2-2, with 7 bases identical to TRBD1. Trimming took 5 bases from V and 4 from J; bases not matched to a gene: 7. Germline assignment: CDR1 MDHEN and CDR2 SYDVKM. The length of the CDR3 is 15 residues. The CDR3 loop is CASSRLDRSTGELFF. Here the CDR3 DNA reads TGTGCCAGCAGTAGACTGGACAGGAGCACCGGGGAGCTGTTTTTT.

This clone showed up just a few times. V gene TRBV29-1 combines with J gene TRBJ2-1; TRBD2 is a possible D gene (6 bases). The V gene's germline CDR1 is SQVTM and CDR2 ANQGSEA. V was pared by 6 bases and J by 7 bases, with 10 bases between. There are 11 residues in the CDR3. CDR3 protein: CSVRRGNEQFF. As DNA, the CDR3 is TGCAGCGTGAGGCGGGGAAATGAGCAGTTCTTC.

The chain recombines TRBV5-8 with TRBJ2-2, with D tentatively TRBD1 or TRBD2 (5 bases each). The CDR3 has 15 amino acids. The ends were cut back, 3 bases at V and 8 bases at J, with 17 bases in the middle. The germline V gene encodes CDR1 SGHTS and CDR2 YDEGEE. The CDR3: CASSSYGTRGGELFF. CDR3 coding DNA: TGTGCCAGCAGCTCGTATGGGACCCGCGGTGGGGAGCTGTTTTTT.

The gene calls are TRBV2 and TRBJ1-5; unclear D gene. Germline CDR1 and CDR2: SNHLY and FYNNEI. There are 14 residues in the CDR3. V lost 8 bases and J lost 0, with 11 bases in between. The CDR3 sequence is CASQTDYSNQPQHF. CDR3 bases: TGTGCCAGCCAGACCGATTATAGCAATCAGCCCCAGCATTTT.

The V and J genes are TRBV28 and TRBJ2-7; D could derive from TRBD1 or TRBD2 (5 bases each). Trimming took off 9 bases at V and 0 bases at J, with 15 bases between the two ends. The germline CDR1 and CDR2 sequences are MDHEN and SYDVKM. The CDR3 length is 14 residues. For the CDR3, the DNA is TGTGCCAGTTGGGGAGTGGGGACCTCCTACGAGCAGTACTTC. It specifies CASWGVGTSYEQYF.

By frequency in the sample, this clone is medium-sized. This chain joins TRBV13 and TRBJ2-5; tentative D call: TRBD2 (6 bases). The V end lost 2 bases, the J end lost 1 base, and 11 bases lay between the germline ends. CDR1 is PRHDT and CDR2 is FYEKMQ in the germline V gene (reference sequence). There are 15 residues in the CDR3. Here the CDR3 reads CASSLRSEGQETQYF. The DNA for the CDR3 is TGTGCCAGCAGCTTAAGGTCGGAGGGCCAAGAGACCCAGTACTTC.

The genes are TRBV4-1 and TRBJ2-3, with 8 positions matching TRBD2. This CDR3 spans 20 amino acids. V lost 0 bases, J lost 2 bases, and 16 bases stayed unmatched. Germline values: CDR1 MGHRA, CDR2 YSYEKL. This CDR3 is CASSQEGSGRGPWVTDTQYF. The CDR3 DNA is TGCGCCAGCAGCCAAGAGGGGAGCGGGAGAGGTCCTTGGGTCACAGATACGCAGTATTTT.

The rearrangement links TRBV2 to TRBJ2-5; D perhaps matches TRBD2 (5 bases). Germline V gives CDR1 SNHLY, CDR2 FYNNEI. The CDR3 is 12 residues long. V was shortened by 4 bases and J by 9 bases, with 12 bases between the two germline ends. As DNA, the CDR3 is TGTGCCAGCAGTGCTGGGCGGGTGGCCCAGTACTTC. Translation gives CASSAGRVAQYF.

V and J are TRBV14 and TRBJ1-5; D may be TRBD1 (5 bases). The CDR3 covers 17 residues. Trimming stripped 4 bases from V and 1 base from J, with 17 bases between. CDR1 SGHDN and CDR2 FVKESK come from the germline V gene. The CDR3 reads CASSRVPREGSNQPQHF. In nucleotides, the CDR3 is TGTGCCAGCAGCCGGGTACCCAGGGAAGGAAGCAATCAGCCCCAGCATTTT.

This clone showed up just a few times. The chain joins TRBV11-3 to TRBJ1-1, with a tentative D call TRBD1 (6 bases). Germline lookup yields CDR1 SGHNT and CDR2 YENEEA. Trimming took 5 bases from V and 1 from J, leaving 11 bases between them. The CDR3 consists of 14 residues. CDR3 loop: CASSIGGGNTEAFF. In DNA, the CDR3 is TGTGCCAGCAGCATAGGGGGTGGGAACACTGAAGCTTTCTTT.

The chain is built from TRBV11-2 and TRBJ2-5; perhaps TRBD2 as D (7 bases). Germline loops: CDR1 SGHAT, CDR2 FQNNGV. The CDR3 is 17 amino acids. The ends were cut back, 5 bases at V and 5 bases at J, with 24 bases in the middle. CDR3 protein: CASSANRGGDIGETQYF. CDR3 in DNA: TGTGCCAGCAGCGCAAACCGGGGAGGGGACATCGGGGAGACCCAGTACTTC.

This chain uses TRBV2 with TRBJ2-1; 10 bases agree with TRBD2. J was trimmed by 8 bases and V by 2 bases; bases with no gene match: 9. This CDR3 is 16 amino acids long. Looked up from germline, CDR1 is SNHLY and CDR2 is FYNNEI. The CDR3 here is CASSERLAGGGDEQFF. DNA of the CDR3: TGTGCCAGCAGTGAACGACTAGCGGGCGGGGGGGATGAGCAGTTCTTC. The whole variable domain, remainder taken from reference TRBV2 and TRBJ2-1, is EPEVTQTPSHQVTQMGQEVILRCVPISNHLYFYWYRQILGQKVEFLVSFYNNEISEKSEIFDDQFSVERPDGSNFTLKIRSTKLEDSAMYFCASSERLAGGGDEQFFGPGTRLTVL.

The chain employs TRBV5-4 and TRBJ1-1; tentative D call: TRBD1 (5 bases). This CDR3 contains 15 residues. V gave up 2 bases and J gave up 2 bases, with 13 bases separating them. CDR1 and CDR2 (germline): SGHNT, YYREEE (reference sequence). This CDR3 is CASSFTGVFNTEAFF. In nucleotides, the CDR3 is TGTGCCAGCAGCTTTACAGGCGTCTTTAACACTGAAGCTTTCTTT.

The V call is TRBV7-2, the J call TRBJ2-3; no clear D. The CDR3 spans 13 residues. Germline CDR1 reads SGHTA; CDR2 reads FQGNSA. V was pared by 6 bases and J by 2 bases, with 9 bases between. CDR3 amino acids: CASSGQITDTQYF. The CDR3 DNA reads as TGTGCCAGCAGTGGGCAGATCACAGATACGCAGTATTTT.

V gene TRBV5-4 combines with J gene TRBJ2-7; D gene uncertain. Deletions cut 0 bases from V and 6 bases from J, with 10 bases between. Germline values: CDR1 SGHNT, CDR2 YYREEE (reference sequence). This CDR3 has 13 amino acids. The DNA of the CDR3 is TGTGCCAGCAGCTTGGACGGTGTTGGCGAGCAGTACTTC. Encoded protein: CASSLDGVGEQYF.

This chain joins TRBV18 and TRBJ2-2, with D unclear. CDR3 length: 14 amino acids. Looked up from germline, CDR1 is KGHSH and CDR2 is LQKENI. V was cut by 3 bases and J by 0 bases, with 5 bases left in between. CDR3 sequence (DNA): TGTGCCAGCTCACCCCAGACGAACACCGGGGAGCTGTTTTTT. Amino acids: CASSPQTNTGELFF. The whole variable domain, remainder taken from reference TRBV18 and TRBJ2-2, is NAGVMQNPRHLVRRRGQEARLRCSPMKGHSHVYWYRQLPEEGLKFMVYLQKENIIDESGMPKERFSAEFPKEGPSILRIQQVVRGDSAAYFCASSPQTNTGELFFGEGSRLTVL.

The chain combines TRBV6-5 with TRBJ1-1, with a possible D match to TRBD1 (5 bases). V lost 6 bases, J lost 5 bases, and 13 bases lay in between. This CDR3 has 13 amino acids. Germline assignment: CDR1 MNHEY and CDR2 SVGAGI. In DNA form, the CDR3 reads TGTGCCAGCAGGGGGAGGGGCCGAACTGAAGCTTTCTTT. Encoded protein: CASRGRGRTEAFF.

J is TRBJ2-1 and V is TRBV6-6, with a possible D match to TRBD2 (6 bases). The CDR3 covers 15 residues. V gave up 0 bases and J gave up 9 bases, with 15 bases separating them. Germline V CDR1 and CDR2: MNHNY, SVGAGI (reference sequence). CDR3 loop: CASSYSLTSPGEQFF. CDR3 bases: TGTGCCAGCAGTTACTCCCTCACTAGCCCGGGTGAGCAGTTCTTC.

The chain is built from TRBV30 and TRBJ2-3; D is possibly TRBD1 (5 bases). The germline V and J ends were trimmed by 3 bases and 1 base, with 5 bases remaining between them. Germline V lookup: CDR1 GTSNPN, CDR2 SVGIG (reference sequence). The CDR3 extends over 12 amino acids. The CDR3 nucleotides read TGTGCCTGGAGAGGGGGCACAGATACGCAGTATTTT. Translated: CAWRGGTDTQYF.

The V call is TRBV13, the J call TRBJ1-5, with 9 positions matching TRBD1. The germline V gene has CDR1 PRHDT and CDR2 FYEKMQ (reference sequence). The CDR3 contains 17 residues. Trimming cost V 4 bases and J 2 bases; bases outside gene matches: 9. The CDR3 is CASSSSLDRGGNQPQHF. CDR3 DNA: TGTGCCAGCAGCTCATCCCTGGACAGGGGTGGCAATCAGCCCCAGCATTTT.

The CDR3 region has the DNA TGTGCCAGTAGCCAGACTGGGGCCAACGTCCTGACTTTC. As protein: CASSQTGANVLTF. This sequence joins TRBV19 and TRBJ2-6; no clear D gene. The V gene's germline CDR1 is LNHDA and CDR2 SQIVND (reference sequence). V lost 6 bases and J lost 2, with 5 bases in between. CDR3 length equals 13 residues.